This T cell receptor (beta chain) was observed in a study of shared clonotypes between healthy human individuals (dated by TCRdb to 2018 to 2021). Background on the whole study: The cohort included a few men and a couple of women between 18 and 49 years of age. Per donor, three plates each were used for CD4 naive and CD4 memory, two for CD8 naive, and one for CD8 memory. To estimate repertoire size and how much clonotype sharing occurs between individuals, the study deeply sequenced the blood TCR repertoires of about 5 healthy adults. Different laboratories and diverse techniques were used to prepare libraries and sequence TCR repertoires, to increase sequencing depth and limit assay-specific biases. Per donor, leukapheresis produced somewhere between about 0.9 and 9.5 billion PBMCs. The full study reports these points: Pairwise subsampling led to the expectation that sequencing depth would affect the degree of clonotype sharing among donors. Naive subsets generally had larger estimated clonotype richness than memory subsets. Sampling was restricted to blood, and TCR repertoires in tissues likely differ from the TCR repertoires found in blood. Compared with non-shared clonotypes, the clonotypes found in all four sorted-subset donors had higher generation probabilities. Even with the large sequencing depth, rarefaction of the sorted-subset datasets indicated that sequencing was incomplete. The small number of donors limited the genetic and exposure-history diversity represented. Across a few donors, about 4.5% of naive CD4, 3% to 4% of naive CD8, around 2.5% of memory CD4, and about 0.44% of memory CD8 clonotypes were shared.

As for this clone: Its antigen is not yet known. There are no base qualities to consult, and no much larger clone falls within one base.

TCR CDR3 regions were amplified from genomic DNA by multiplex PCR using the deep immunoSEQ assay. For each cell subset, the extracted genomic DNA was distributed evenly across all wells of several immunoSEQ 96-well plates, and each plate served as one replicate. For sorted subsets, 150 to 200 ng genomic DNA, equal to about 30,000 T cell genomes, was loaded into each replicate PCR. The purified libraries were quantified using a Qubit 3.0 fluorometer, sized with a Bioanalyzer 2100, and then quantified again using the KAPA Library Quantification kit. Every immunoSEQ 96-well plate was sequenced on a dedicated single-read 150-cycle Illumina NextSeq 550 flow cell. In the authors' own workflow: Because the immunoSEQ output included only junctional sequences and no quality scores, the filtering could not be the same as the filtering used for full-length reads. Sequences were annotated with PyIR, a Python wrapper for IgBLAST v1.9, using IMGT germline references to assign V/J genes and CDR3. Reads with weak V/J assignments (E-value above 1e-6), missing CDR3, stop codons, out-of-frame junctions, or ambiguous translated residues were removed. V3J clonotypes were defined by identical inferred V gene, J gene, and CDR3 amino acid sequence. Percentage overlap between repertoires was computed as shared unique clonotypes divided by the size of the smaller repertoire. Three approaches were used to assess repertoire richness: RTK rarefaction, the Chao1 estimator, and Recon v2.1 estimates of unobserved clonotypes. Generation probabilities for all TCRbeta clonotypes obtained by the gDNA method from four donors were computed using OLGA. As stored in TCRdb, this immuneACCESS dataset retains in-frame rearrangements with V and J assigned. A fraction of the clones does not appear; measured against another copy, unresolved V genes explain less than half of the discrepancy, and the remainder lacks a known reason. Clone size and V and J calls were adopted from that table, with D and trimming inferred from the DNA. The sample table records some 2,400,000 clones; about 94% of these occur just once. About 0.13% of the sample belongs to the ten largest clones.

Donors were healthy HIV-negative adults with no recently reported acute infections or vaccinations. Every donor was a Caucasian adult living in Nashville, Tennessee, USA. CD4+ T cells were enriched by magnetic negative selection; naive cells were then positively selected on CD45RA, and the negative fraction formed the memory subset. Blood was collected by leukapheresis, and PBMCs were isolated by Ficoll-Histopaque density gradient centrifugation and then cryopreserved in liquid nitrogen vapor phase. Analytical flow cytometry was used to check the purity and quantity of every magnetically sorted T cell population. Genomic DNA was isolated from every sorted fraction and measured by UV absorbance on a Nanodrop 2000c. The CDR3 sequence holds 15 residues, the cysteine and phenylalanine included. Only CDR3 DNA is held: 45 bases, read in frame from base 1. V is cut back by 3 bases and J by 2 bases, with 5 bases in the junction unmatched. CDR1 and CDR2, per the germline V gene, are MGHRA and YSYEKL.

The sequence came from a man between 18 and 35 years old in good health. Sequenced: naive CD4+ T cells sorted from blood. Sample cell subset or site, as interpreted from the label and publication: CD45RA+ positively selected. Recombination connected TRBV4-1 to TRBJ2-7, with TRBD2 matching 9 junction bases. The DNA sequence follows: TGCGCCAGCAGCCAGGCTCGCGGGGGGGCCTACGAGCAGTACTTC. It translates as CASSQARGGAYEQYF.